These 2 T cell receptor beta chains were sequenced from one sample in a study of CD8+ T cells in alopecia areata. Extraction and reverse transcription of RNA yielded cDNA as the sequencing template. Data came from immunoSEQ multiplex PCR; TCRdb stores just in-frame clones and leaves some out. The sample yields about 140,000 clones, about four fifths seen once. Treatment in this sample: oral pan-JAK inhibitor, 5-10 mg twice daily. The starting material was CD8+ T cells sorted from blood, obtained at week 4, from a patient treated with tofacitinib. Receptors were obtained from a human donor with alopecia areata.

This chain joins TRBV30 and TRBJ2-3, with 7 nucleotides matching TRBD1. V gave up 2 bases and J gave up 3 bases; unmatched junction bases: 11. Germline CDR1 is GTSNPN and CDR2 is SVGIG (reference sequence). CDR3 length: 16 amino acids. Here the CDR3 DNA reads TGTGCCTGGAGTCCAAAGGGGGCACTGTTGACAGATACGCAGTATTTT. As protein: CAWSPKGALLTDTQYF.

The chain couples TRBV7-9 to TRBJ2-7; 10 bases line up with TRBD1. This CDR3 has 16 residues. V lost 4 bases, J lost 6 bases, and 12 bases stayed unmatched. Germline V CDR1 and CDR2: SEHNR, FQNEAQ (reference sequence). For the CDR3, the DNA is TGTGCCAGCAGCTATTCCGGGACAGGGGAGGTTGCCGAGCAGTACTTC. Its translation: CASSYSGTGEVAEQYF.